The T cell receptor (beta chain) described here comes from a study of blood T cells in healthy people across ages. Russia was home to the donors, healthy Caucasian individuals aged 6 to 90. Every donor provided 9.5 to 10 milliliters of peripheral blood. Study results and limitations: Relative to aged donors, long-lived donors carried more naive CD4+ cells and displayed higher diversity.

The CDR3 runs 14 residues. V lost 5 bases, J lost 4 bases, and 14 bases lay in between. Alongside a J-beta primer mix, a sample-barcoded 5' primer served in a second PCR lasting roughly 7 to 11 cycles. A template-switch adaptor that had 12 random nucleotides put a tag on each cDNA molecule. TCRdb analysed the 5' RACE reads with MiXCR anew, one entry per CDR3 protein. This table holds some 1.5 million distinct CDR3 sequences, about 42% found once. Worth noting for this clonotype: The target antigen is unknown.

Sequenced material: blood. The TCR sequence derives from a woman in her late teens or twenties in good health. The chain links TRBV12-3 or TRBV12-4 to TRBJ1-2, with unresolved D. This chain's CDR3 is CASSDHTQPYGYTF. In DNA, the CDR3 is TGTGCCAGCAGTGATCACACGCAACCCTATGGCTACACCTTC.